Sequencing of this T cell receptor (beta chain) was carried out in a study of blood T cell repertoires in COVID-19. Whole-study context: Italy, Spain and the United States were the sources of the convalescent and acute COVID-19 samples.

This clone was seen once. Germline CDR1 reads SGHAT; CDR2 reads FQNNGV. The CDR3 totals 15 residues. V shed 3 bases and J 6 bases; nucleotides not matched to a gene: 7. Per the authors' pipeline: Reference gene primer amplification gave nucleated cell count estimates. The table came from immunoSEQ multiplex PCR; TCRdb's copy has only in-frame clones and leaves some out. The V and J calls and clone size are taken from that table; D and trimming were inferred from the DNA. The repertoire has hundreds of thousands of clones, roughly 85% of them found once; the top ten carry just over 2.5%. This clonotype was sampled from a woman in her 70s with active or convalescent COVID-19. This sequence joins TRBV11-2 and TRBJ2-1, with 8 bases matching TRBD1. The sequenced material came from peripheral blood. CDR3 in amino acids: CASSLRQGRFNEQFF. The CDR3 DNA reads TGTGCCAGCAGCTTGAGACAGGGGCGATTCAATGAGCAGTTCTTC.